Each of the 15 T cell receptor beta chains below was sequenced from the same sample in a study of blood T cell repertoires in COVID-19 (TCRdb year 2020). Library preparation was by the immunoSEQ multiplex PCR assay. Not all clones reach the TCRdb copy of this immuneACCESS table, which keeps in-frame sequences only. Checked studies attribute under half of the gap to unresolved V genes and leave the rest unexplained. The sample records about 70,000 clones, 70% to 85% of which are singletons. The ten most abundant clones make up less than 2% of the sample. Sequenced input: peripheral blood. The receptors here all came from a woman aged 55-70 years with acute or convalescent COVID-19.

The chain recombines TRBV6-2 or TRBV6-3 with TRBJ1-6; 8 nucleotides line up with TRBD1. The CDR3 loop spans 16 amino acids. Germline V gene lookup returns CDR1 MNHEY and CDR2 SVGEGT. V shed 5 bases and J 6 bases; nucleotides not matched to a gene: 9. The CDR3 region is CASSQTGTGVNSPLHF. CDR3 DNA sequence: TGTGCCAGCAGTCAGACCGGGACAGGAGTTAATTCACCCCTCCACTTT.

This clone was counted only a few times. This chain links TRBV5-1 with TRBJ2-2, with a tentative D call TRBD1 (6 bases). The V end was cut by 4 bases, the J end by 4 bases, with 20 bases between. The CDR3 is 17 amino acids. The germline gives CDR1 SGHRS, CDR2 YFSETQ. The CDR3 nucleotides are TGCGCCAGCAGCCCTCATCTTAGGGGGTCGACCACCGGGGAGCTGTTTTTT. Protein sequence: CASSPHLRGSTTGELFF. Full variable domain (missing parts from reference TRBV5-1 and TRBJ2-2): KAGVTQTPRYLIKTRGQQVTLSCSPISGHRSVSWYQQTPGQGLQFLFEYFSETQRNKGNFPGRFSGRQFSNSRSEMNVSTLELGDSALYLCASSPHLRGSTTGELFFGEGSRLTVL.

This rearrangement joins TRBV6-2 or TRBV6-3 to TRBJ2-7; tentatively, D is TRBD1 (5 bases). Germline V lookup: CDR1 MNHEY, CDR2 SVGEGT. The CDR3 extends over 14 amino acids. V gave up 9 bases and J gave up 2 bases, with 17 bases separating them. The CDR3: CASRPLGQTYEQYF. The DNA for the CDR3 is TGTGCCAGTCGCCCTCTGGGGCAAACCTACGAGCAGTACTTC.

A single count supports this clone. The CDR3 sequence is CASSPGGTGYSEQYF. In DNA, the CDR3 is TGTGCCAGCAGCCCAGGGGGGACAGGGTATAGCGAGCAGTACTTC. The rearrangement joins TRBV5-8 to TRBJ2-7; the match to TRBD1 covers 9 bases. This CDR3 spans 15 amino acids. Germline V gene lookup returns CDR1 SGHTS and CDR2 YDEGEE. The V gene end was trimmed by 4 bases and the J gene end by 6 bases; junction bases not matched to a gene: 11.

The rearrangement links TRBV7-3 to TRBJ2-1; 13 bases agree with TRBD2. Germline lookup yields CDR1 SGHTA and CDR2 FQGTGA. Losses at the gene ends were 5 bases for V and 1 base for J; bases not matched to a gene: 8. This CDR3 has 18 amino acids. The CDR3 sequence is CASSLGTSGIFSYNEQFF. The CDR3 coding sequence is TGTGCCAGCAGCCTTGGGACTAGCGGGATCTTTTCCTACAATGAGCAGTTCTTC.

V gene TRBV10-3 combines with J gene TRBJ1-1; possible D gene TRBD1, 6 bases. Looked up from germline, CDR1 is ENHRY and CDR2 is SYGVKD. The CDR3 is 14 amino acids. V lost 0 bases and J 4 bases, leaving 9 bases between the germline ends. DNA of the CDR3: TGTGCCATCAGTGAGTCTGCCAGGGGCACTGAAGCTTTCTTT. It yields the protein CAISESARGTEAFF.

The J gene is TRBJ2-1, the V gene TRBV4-1; unclear D gene. The CDR3 length is 17 residues. The germline V gene has CDR1 MGHRA and CDR2 YSYEKL. Trimming shortened V by 0 bases and J by 0 bases, and 12 bases separated the two germline ends. CDR3 nucleotide sequence: TGCGCCAGCAGCCAAGATTACGTCTATTTCTCCTACAATGAGCAGTTCTTC. Amino acid sequence: CASSQDYVYFSYNEQFF.

The chain carries TRBV21-1 and TRBJ2-3; TRBD2 is taken as the D call from the table, unchecked against the DNA. TRBV21-1 is shown as a pseudogene. The CDR3 is made up of 19 amino acids. CDR3 residues: CAIAKRAGLAGGSTDTQYF. CDR3 in DNA: TGTGCCATCGCCAAAAGGGCGGGACTAGCGGGGGGAAGCACAGATACGCAGTATTTT.

The V call is TRBV19, the J call TRBJ1-4; 10 nucleotides agree with TRBD1. This CDR3 spans 15 amino acids. Germline lookup yields CDR1 LNHDA and CDR2 SQIVND (reference sequence). V lost 6 bases and J lost 3; bases outside the gene matches: 4. The CDR3 nucleotides read TGTGCCAGTAGGGGGACAGGGGATCCTAATGAAAAACTGTTTTTT. Its protein is CASRGTGDPNEKLFF.

The V call is TRBV5-1, the J call TRBJ1-3, with D possibly TRBD1 on 6 matching bases. Trimming stripped 4 bases from V and 3 bases from J, with 20 bases between. CDR1 is SGHRS and CDR2 is YFSETQ in the germline V gene. This CDR3 is built from 17 residues. The CDR3 here is CASSREQGYGSGNTIYF. The CDR3 nucleotides are TGCGCCAGCAGCCGGGAACAGGGCTATGGTAGTGGAAACACCATATATTTT.

The gene calls are TRBV9 and TRBJ1-3; D is undetermined. The V and J ends lost 3 bases and 0 bases respectively, with 7 bases between them. The length of the CDR3 is 14 residues. Germline assignment: CDR1 SGDLS and CDR2 YYNGEE. The CDR3 loop is CASSARGSGNTIYF. In DNA form, the CDR3 reads TGTGCCAGCAGCGCCCGGGGCTCTGGAAACACCATATATTTT.

The V call is TRBV7-6, the J call TRBJ1-4, with 8 bases matching TRBD1. Germline V lookup: CDR1 SGHVS, CDR2 FNYEAQ. Trimming removed 5 bases from V and 7 bases from J; junction bases left unmatched: 0. The CDR3 consists of 12 residues. The CDR3 DNA is TGTGCCAGCAGCGACAGGGGTGAAAAACTGTTTTTT. Encoded protein: CASSDRGEKLFF.

V usage is TRBV28 and J usage is TRBJ2-5; a weak D match, TRBD2 (6 bases). This CDR3 region has 13 residues. V dropped 5 bases and J dropped 2 bases, with 9 bases sitting between them. The germline V gene has CDR1 MDHEN and CDR2 SYDVKM. The CDR3 sequence: CASSRGLQETQYF. CDR3 in DNA: TGTGCCAGCAGTCGGGGGTTACAAGAGACCCAGTACTTC.

This chain joins TRBV14 and TRBJ2-5; D perhaps matches TRBD2 (5 bases). This CDR3 is built from 17 residues. Trimming removed 2 bases at V and 4 bases at J, with 20 bases between. Looked up from germline, CDR1 is SGHDN and CDR2 is FVKESK. Here the CDR3 reads CASSQRRGGNAGETQYF. The CDR3 region has the DNA TGTGCCAGCAGCCAACGAAGAGGAGGCAACGCGGGAGAGACCCAGTACTTC.

The V and J genes are TRBV7-2 and TRBJ2-4, with D maybe TRBD2 (5 bases). Per the germline V gene, CDR1 is SGHTA and CDR2 is FQGNSA. The CDR3 sequence is 18 residues long. The V gene lost 2 bases and the J gene lost 0 bases, with 17 bases spanning the gap. CDR3 region: CASSLRGSRLQAKNIQYF. In DNA form, the CDR3 reads TGTGCCAGCAGCTTAAGAGGGTCCAGGTTACAAGCCAAAAACATTCAGTACTTC. Full variable domain (rest looked up from reference TRBV7-2 and TRBJ2-4): GAGVSQSPSNKVTEKGKDVELRCDPISGHTALYWYRQSLGQGLEFLIYFQGNSAPDKSGLPSDRFSAERTGGSVSTLTIQRTQQEDSAVYLCASSLRGSRLQAKNIQYFGAGTRLSVL.